This passage covers 8 T cell receptor beta chains from one sample sequenced in a study of blood T cells in healthy people across ages. Combining a sample-barcoded 5' primer with a J-beta primer mix, a second PCR ran for 7 to 11 cycles. TCRdb independently ran MiXCR on the 5' RACE reads; one entry per CDR3 protein. Of about 1.6 million distinct CDR3 sequences in the sample, about 31% were seen once. Sequencing input: blood. These receptors all come from a woman under 40 in good health.

The chain couples TRBV9 to TRBJ2-3; a possible D gene is TRBD2 (5 bases). Germline V gene lookup returns CDR1 SGDLS and CDR2 YYNGEE. CDR3 length equals 17 residues. Trimming left V 4 bases short and J 1 base short, with 19 bases between. CDR3 region: CASSTRHGEYGTDTQYF. DNA for the CDR3: TGTGCCAGCAGCACAAGACACGGGGAGTATGGCACAGATACGCAGTATTTT.

About this clonotype: This may stem from a read error, because a much larger clone lies one nucleotide away. The chain joins TRBV29-1 to TRBJ2-5; D is perhaps TRBD2 (6 bases). Germline loops: CDR1 SQVTM, CDR2 ANQGSEA. This CDR3 is built from 12 residues. V was trimmed by 7 bases and J by 1 base, leaving 10 bases between them. The CDR3 loop reads CSAGEVQETQYF. Written as DNA, the CDR3 is TGCAGCGCGGGAGAGGTCCAAGAGACCCAGTACTTC.

A remark on this clonotype: This may be a read error, as it is one base from a much larger clone. The rearrangement uses TRBV7-9 and TRBJ2-1, with D maybe TRBD1 (6 bases). V shed 8 bases and J shed 9 bases, with 23 bases lying between them. The CDR3 sequence is 15 residues long. Germline values: CDR1 SEHNR, CDR2 FQNEAQ (reference sequence). The CDR3 is CASALGHYSDSEQFF. In nucleotides, the CDR3 is TGTGCCAGCGCCCTGGGACACTACAGCGACAGTGAGCAGTTCTTC.

This clonotype was seen more than once but under ten times. This sequence joins TRBV12-3 or TRBV12-4 and TRBJ2-1; TRBD2 matches 8 bases. After removal of 4 bases from V and 2 bases from J, the junction contained 10 bases not matched to a gene. This CDR3 comprises 17 residues. The CDR3 DNA is TGTGCCAGCAGTTCAGCGGGAGTTGTTCGGGCCTACAATGAGCAGTTCTTC. This gives the protein CASSSAGVVRAYNEQFF.

This clonotype was counted only a few times. This chain links TRBV27 with TRBJ2-7, with 11 bases lining up with TRBD1. The germline gives CDR1 MNHEY, CDR2 SMNVEV (reference sequence). CDR3 length: 15 amino acids. J was trimmed by 6 bases and V by 2 bases; bases with no gene match: 6. Written as DNA, the CDR3 is TGTGCCAGCAGTTTAAGGACAGGGGGCTTTGGCGAGCAGTACTTC. This codes for CASSLRTGGFGEQYF.

This clonotype appeared a few times. The V and J genes are TRBV18 and TRBJ2-5; no definite D call. Germline loops: CDR1 KGHSH, CDR2 LQKENI. The CDR3 has 17 amino acids. V dropped 0 bases and J dropped 2 bases, with 16 bases sitting between them. The CDR3 sequence: CASSPPLEFGLQETQYF. CDR3 bases: TGTGCCAGCTCACCACCGTTAGAGTTCGGGCTTCAAGAGACCCAGTACTTC.

This clonotype was seen only a few times. The chain couples TRBV5-1 to TRBJ2-5, with D perhaps matching TRBD2 (6 bases). The germline V and J ends were trimmed by 6 bases and 5 bases, with 20 bases remaining between them. The CDR3 consists of 15 residues. Germline CDR1 SGHRS, CDR2 YFSETQ. CDR3 sequence: CASTPTAGGAETQYF. The CDR3 DNA is TGCGCCAGCACCCCGACTGCTGGCGGGGCGGAGACCCAGTACTTC.

This clonotype has only a few counts. This rearrangement joins TRBV20-1 to TRBJ2-1, with 10 bases aligning to TRBD2. The V segment lost 4 bases and the J segment 4 bases; nucleotides outside the gene matches: 16. This CDR3 is 18 amino acids long. Per germline, CDR1 DFQATT and CDR2 SNEGSKA (reference sequence). The CDR3 nucleotides read TGCAGTGCTACCCCCGGACTAGCGGCAAGGGGGGGTTACAATGAGCAGTTCTTC. The encoded protein is CSATPGLAARGGYNEQFF.